This T cell receptor (beta chain) was retrieved from a study of blood T cell repertoires in COVID-19. About the research overall: The samples span acute and convalescent COVID-19 from the United States, Italy and Spain. PBMCs, B-cell-depleted T cells, or T cells provided the cDNA or gDNA that made up the material.

In the source study's methods: Researchers report that nucleated cell counts were estimated from reference gene primer amplification. TCRdb keeps only in-frame clones here, not all; method: immunoSEQ multiplex PCR. The V and J calls and clone size are taken from that table; D and trimming were inferred from the DNA. The data show about 150,000 clones, 80% seen once. The TCR comes from a man aged 55 to 70 with acute or convalescent COVID-19. The sample was peripheral blood.

This CDR3 is CASSMAGLVSNEQFF. CDR3 coding DNA: TGTGCCAGTAGTATGGCCGGACTAGTTTCCAATGAGCAGTTCTTC. The chain has TRBV19 and TRBJ2-1, with 7 bases lining up with TRBD2. CDR1 and CDR2 (germline): LNHDA, SQIVND (reference sequence). The CDR3 contains 15 residues. V trimming: 3 bases; J trimming: 6 bases; junction bases outside the gene matches: 8.